The 29 T cell receptor beta chains below were found in one sample sequenced in a study of regulatory T cells in long-lasting Graves disease. Investigators prepared the TCR beta libraries by applying iRepertoire HTBI primers and Arm-PCR of CDR3 regions. MiXCR, applied by TCRdb to the multiplex PCR reads, yields one record per CDR3 protein. This table holds a few hundred thousand distinct CDR3 sequences, 16% found once. Indicated time point: newly diagnosed GD, antithyroid drugs for less than 3 months. TCR sequences were obtained from RNA taken from PBMCs. These data are also associated with another study on T cells in Graves' hyperthyroidism and ophthalmopathy.

The sample consisted of peripheral blood mononuclear cells (PBMCs), taken at new diagnosis, from a patient treated with antithyroid drugs. These receptors were collected from a man aged 35 to 55 with Graves disease.

V gene TRBV2 combines with J gene TRBJ1-3; 7 bases match TRBD1. Trimming took 6 bases from V and 0 from J; bases not matched to a gene: 8. The CDR3 consists of 16 residues. Per the germline V gene, CDR1 is SNHLY and CDR2 is FYNNEI. The CDR3 is CASSRDSRYSGNTIYF. CDR3 nucleotides: TGTGCCAGCAGCCGGGACAGCCGATACTCTGGAAACACCATATATTTT.

This clonotype was recorded at least ten times. The gene calls are TRBV12-3 or TRBV12-4 and TRBJ2-3; no definite D call. This CDR3 is 14 amino acids long. Trimming stripped 2 bases from V and 2 bases from J, with 8 bases between. The CDR3 loop is CASSLFAATDTQYF. Written as DNA, the CDR3 is TGTGCCAGCAGTTTATTTGCCGCCACAGATACGCAGTATTTT.

This clonotype was counted many times. The genes are TRBV5-1 and TRBJ2-3, with 8 bases fitting TRBD2. Germline V gives CDR1 SGHRS, CDR2 YFSETQ. The V segment lost 4 bases and the J segment 8 bases; nucleotides outside the gene matches: 15. This CDR3 spans 16 amino acids. CDR3 in amino acids: CASSGQLAGPRGTQYF. DNA for the CDR3: TGCGCCAGCAGCGGCCAGCTAGCGGGTCCGAGGGGTACGCAGTATTTT.

Ten or more counts support this clonotype. CDR3 sequence reads: CASTPMASGGGYNEQFF. The CDR3 region has the DNA TGCGCCAGCACCCCGATGGCTAGCGGGGGGGGTTACAATGAGCAGTTCTTC. The chain couples TRBV5-1 to TRBJ2-1; 12 bases map to TRBD2. The CDR3 consists of 17 residues. After removal of 6 bases from V and 4 bases from J, the junction contained 11 bases not matched to a gene. CDR1 is SGHRS, CDR2 YFSETQ, per germline. Supplemented by reference TRBV5-1 and TRBJ2-1, the full variable domain reads KAGVTQTPRYLIKTRGQQVTLSCSPISGHRSVSWYQQTPGQGLQFLFEYFSETQRNKGNFPGRFSGRQFSNSRSEMNVSTLELGDSALYLCASTPMASGGGYNEQFFGPGTRLTVL.

This clonotype was observed at least ten times. This sequence joins TRBV2 and TRBJ2-5; D is undetermined. The germline V gene encodes CDR1 SNHLY and CDR2 FYNNEI. The V end lost 6 bases, the J end lost 4 bases, and 9 bases lay between the germline ends. CDR3 size: 12 residues. The CDR3 bases are TGTGCCAGCAGCGGCAACTTAGAGACCCAGTACTTC. The encoded protein is CASSGNLETQYF. Full variable domain (remainder filled in from reference TRBV2 and TRBJ2-5): EPEVTQTPSHQVTQMGQEVILRCVPISNHLYFYWYRQILGQKVEFLVSFYNNEISEKSEIFDDQFSVERPDGSNFTLKIRSTKLEDSAMYFCASSGNLETQYFGPGTRLLVL.

V gene TRBV12-3 or TRBV12-4 combines with J gene TRBJ2-2; TRBD2 aligns across 11 bases. The CDR3 consists of 15 residues. Germline trimming cut 5 bases from V and 8 bases from J; bases unmatched to any gene: 7. This chain's CDR3 is CASSRGLAGNGELFF. CDR3 sequence (DNA): TGTGCCAGCAGTCGTGGACTAGCGGGTAATGGGGAGCTGTTTTTT.

On this clonotype itself: Since a far larger clone is one base different, this is likely a read error. This rearrangement joins TRBV12-3 or TRBV12-4 to TRBJ2-3; the D gene is possibly TRBD1 (6 bases). The DNA matches TRBJ1-1 better at its end, which makes the J call doubtful. This CDR3 spans 15 amino acids. The CDR3 loop reads CAGSPIGGGPIEAFF. CDR3 coding DNA: TGTGCCGGCAGTCCTATAGGGGGGGGGCCGATTGAAGCTTTCTTT.

This clonotype was detected ten times or more. The chain joins TRBV12-3 or TRBV12-4 to TRBJ2-7; no definite D call. V was cut by 2 bases and J by 1 base, with 9 bases left in between. The length of the CDR3 is 14 residues. The CDR3 here is CASSLISLSYEQYF. In DNA form, the CDR3 reads TGTGCCAGCAGTTTAATAAGCCTGTCCTACGAGCAGTACTTC.

At least ten counts were recorded for this clonotype. The chain has TRBV10-3 and TRBJ2-5; no firm D call. The CDR3 covers 14 residues. CDR1 and CDR2 from the germline V gene are ENHRY and SYGVKD. V lost 3 bases and J lost 4, with 12 bases in between. In nucleotides, the CDR3 is TGTGCCATCAGTGATGTCAGGTTGGGAGAGACCCAGTACTTC. Translating it yields CAISDVRLGETQYF.

The chain's CDR3 is CASRSQGRATGELFF. The DNA of the CDR3 is TGTGCCAGCAGATCCCAGGGGAGGGCCACCGGGGAGCTGTTTTTT. The J gene is TRBJ2-2, the V gene TRBV2; TRBD2 might be the D (7 bases). The CDR3 loop spans 15 amino acids. The germline V gene encodes CDR1 SNHLY and CDR2 FYNNEI. V lost 6 bases to trimming and J lost 4 bases, with 15 bases between them.

The V gene is TRBV9, the J gene TRBJ2-1, with 15 bases fitting TRBD2. V was pared by 3 bases and J by 12 bases, with 4 bases of the junction left unmatched. CDR1 and CDR2 from the germline V gene are SGDLS and YYNGEE. There are 14 residues in the CDR3. CDR3 loop: CASSGTSGGVGQFF. The CDR3 bases are TGTGCCAGCAGCGGGACTAGCGGGGGGGTCGGGCAGTTCTTC.

V is TRBV29-1 and J is TRBJ1-3; 9 bases line up with TRBD1. Germline V gene data show CDR1 as SQVTM and CDR2 as ANQGSEA. V was clipped by 7 bases and J by 0 bases; unmatched bases: 4. This CDR3 spans 14 amino acids. This CDR3 reads CSAGTGPSGNTIYF. CDR3 nucleotide sequence: TGCAGCGCCGGGACAGGGCCCTCTGGAAACACCATATATTTT.

This clonotype has ten or more counts. V usage is TRBV2 and J usage is TRBJ1-1, with 9 nucleotides matching TRBD1. The ends lost 6 bases at V and 6 bases at J; junction bases unmatched: 5. The CDR3 totals 13 residues. Germline CDR1 SNHLY, CDR2 FYNNEI. As DNA, the CDR3 is TGTGCCAGCAGAAGGACAGGGGCTTCTGAAGCTTTCTTT. It encodes CASRRTGASEAFF.

This clonotype was counted many times. The rearrangement links TRBV12-3 or TRBV12-4 to TRBJ2-1; D not resolved. The CDR3 loop spans 15 amino acids. Trimming shortened V by 1 base and J by 10 bases, and 17 bases separated the two germline ends. CDR3 nucleotides: TGTGCCAGCAGTTTAGTCGTACCGGAAAACGGAGAGCAGTTCTTC. Encoded protein: CASSLVVPENGEQFF.

The table lists this clonotype with many counts. The chain joins TRBV7-9 to TRBJ1-2, with D possibly being TRBD1 (5 bases). CDR1 and CDR2 from the germline V gene are SEHNR and FQNEAQ (reference sequence). Trimming stripped 7 bases from V and 7 bases from J, with 16 bases between. The CDR3 runs 13 residues. DNA for the CDR3: TGTGCCAGCACCCCCGGCGCAGGGATTGGCTACACCTTC. It yields the protein CASTPGAGIGYTF.

The chain has TRBV20-1 and TRBJ1-1; a weak D match, TRBD1 (6 bases). CDR3 size: 14 residues. CDR1 DFQATT and CDR2 SNEGSKA come from the germline V gene (reference sequence). The DNA for the CDR3 is TGCAGGAGGGGGGGGGCCGAGCGTGACACTGAAGCTTTCTTT. Protein product: CRRGGAERDTEAFF.

This clonotype was counted a few times. The chain couples TRBV20-1 to TRBJ2-3; D is unclear. V lost 1 base to trimming and J lost 3 bases, with 11 bases between them. Germline V lookup: CDR1 DFQATT, CDR2 SNEGSKA (reference sequence). The CDR3 contains 14 residues. This chain's CDR3 is CSARAPDGTDTQYF. CDR3 coding DNA: TGCAGTGCTAGAGCCCCGGACGGTACAGATACGCAGTATTTT.

This clonotype was found many times. The chain is built from TRBV20-1 and TRBJ2-5, with TRBD2 identical over 11 bases. Per germline, CDR1 DFQATT and CDR2 SNEGSKA (reference sequence). With V trimmed by 2 bases and J by 7 bases, 12 bases remained unmatched. This CDR3 has 16 amino acids. The CDR3 here is CSARPTRLAGRGTQYF. Here the CDR3 DNA reads TGCAGTGCTAGACCCACTCGACTAGCGGGGAGGGGGACCCAGTACTTC.

This clonotype has at least ten counts. J is TRBJ2-3 and V is TRBV20-1; TRBD2 matches 10 bases. The CDR3 totals 16 residues. Germline V CDR1 and CDR2: DFQATT, SNEGSKA (reference sequence). Trimming took 6 bases from V and 0 from J; bases not matched to a gene: 9. The chain's CDR3 is CSAHGSSGGSTDTQYF. The DNA of the CDR3 is TGCAGTGCCCATGGGTCTAGCGGGGGAAGCACAGATACGCAGTATTTT.

This clonotype came up many times. V gene TRBV28 combines with J gene TRBJ2-1; a weak D match, TRBD2 (6 bases). This CDR3 has 14 residues. Germline values: CDR1 MDHEN, CDR2 SYDVKM. Between the trimmed V and J ends, which lost 7 bases and 8 bases, there was a span of 18 bases. CDR3 sequence (DNA): TGTGCCAGCACCCCCGCTCGGGGGAGGTATGAGCAGTTCTTC. Residues: CASTPARGRYEQFF.

This clonotype was found a few times. The chain's CDR3 is CASSLEGGYSGYTF. DNA for the CDR3: TGTGCCAGCAGTTTAGAAGGGGGCTATAGTGGCTACACCTTC. The chain is built from TRBV12-3 or TRBV12-4 and TRBJ1-2, with 7 nucleotides matching TRBD1. CDR3 length: 14 amino acids. Trimming cost V 1 base and J 7 bases; bases outside gene matches: 6.

This rearrangement joins TRBV12-3 or TRBV12-4 to TRBJ1-2, with 10 bases lining up with TRBD1. The length of the CDR3 is 15 residues. With 5 bases clipped from V and 3 bases from J, the junction kept 6 bases outside the gene matches. CDR3 sequence: CASSARGQGDYGYTF. CDR3 coding DNA: TGTGCCAGCAGTGCCCGCGGACAGGGGGACTATGGCTACACCTTC.

This clonotype was detected many times. The chain links TRBV30 to TRBJ1-4, with D hard to call. CDR1 GTSNPN and CDR2 SVGIG come from the germline V gene (reference sequence). The CDR3 has 12 residues. The germline V and J ends were trimmed by 8 bases and 5 bases, with 12 bases remaining between them. The CDR3 DNA reads as TGTGCCGCAAGGAGAGGGAATGAAAAACTGTTTTTT. Protein: CAARRGNEKLFF.

At least ten counts were recorded for this clonotype. The rearrangement links TRBV7-3 to TRBJ2-5; 11 positions match TRBD2. V shed 6 bases and J 4 bases; nucleotides not matched to a gene: 7. Germline assignment: CDR1 SGHTA and CDR2 FQGTGA. There are 15 residues in the CDR3. The CDR3 region is CASSRSGGAAETQYF. Here the CDR3 DNA reads TGTGCCAGCAGTCGTAGCGGGGGGGCTGCAGAGACCCAGTACTTC. The full variable domain, completed using reference TRBV7-3 and TRBJ2-5, is GAGVSQTPSNKVTEKGKYVELRCDPISGHTALYWYRQSLGQGPEFLIYFQGTGAADDSGLPNDRFFAVRPEGSVSTLKIQRTERGDSAVYLCASSRSGGAAETQYFGPGTRLLVL.

This clonotype was observed at least ten times. This chain links TRBV11-2 with TRBJ2-7; D might be TRBD2 (7 bases). V was pared by 4 bases and J by 0 bases, with 13 bases between. CDR1 SGHAT and CDR2 FQNNGV come from the germline V gene. This CDR3 is 15 amino acids long. As DNA, the CDR3 is TGTGCCAGCAGCTCGCCGCGGGGGCCCTCCTACGAGCAGTACTTC. Translation: CASSSPRGPSYEQYF.

Many counts were recorded for this clonotype. The chain employs TRBV7-2 and TRBJ1-6; D not certain. The V end was cut by 1 base, the J end by 10 bases, with 2 bases between. Per germline, CDR1 SGHTA and CDR2 FQGNSA. The CDR3 runs 11 residues. CDR3 sequence: CASSLESPLHF. CDR3 bases: TGTGCCAGCAGCTTAGAATCACCCCTCCACTTT. The whole variable domain, remainder taken from reference TRBV7-2 and TRBJ1-6, is GAGVSQSPSNKVTEKGKDVELRCDPISGHTALYWYRQSLGQGLEFLIYFQGNSAPDKSGLPSDRFSAERTGGSVSTLTIQRTQQEDSAVYLCASSLESPLHFGNGTRLTVT.

The chain joins TRBV2 to TRBJ2-7; possibly TRBD1 for D (6 bases). This CDR3 spans 15 amino acids. Per germline, CDR1 SNHLY and CDR2 FYNNEI. Trimming cost V 10 bases and J 0 bases, with 19 bases left between them. Written as DNA, the CDR3 is TGTGCCACCAAAAAGCCGGGACAACACTCCTACGAGCAGTACTTC. It translates to CATKKPGQHSYEQYF. Drawing the rest from reference TRBV2 and TRBJ2-7, the complete variable domain is EPEVTQTPSHQVTQMGQEVILRCVPISNHLYFYWYRQILGQKVEFLVSFYNNEISEKSEIFDDQFSVERPDGSNFTLKIRSTKLEDSAMYFCATKKPGQHSYEQYFGPGTRLTVT.

The table lists this clonotype with many counts. The chain joins TRBV18 to TRBJ2-4, with 7 nucleotides matching TRBD1. The CDR3 covers 14 residues. With V trimmed by 2 bases and J by 8 bases, 6 bases remained unmatched. CDR1 is KGHSH and CDR2 is LQKENI in the germline V gene. DNA for the CDR3: TGTGCCAGCTCACCAGCAGGGGGTTCTGACATTCAGTACTTC. It yields the protein CASSPAGGSDIQYF.

This clonotype was counted many times. J is TRBJ1-1 and V is TRBV12-3 or TRBV12-4, with D hard to call. The CDR3 totals 13 residues. The V gene lost 3 bases and the J gene lost 4 bases, with 9 bases spanning the gap. The CDR3 region is CASSFLRVTEAFF. The CDR3 DNA reads as TGTGCCAGCAGTTTCCTAAGGGTCACTGAAGCTTTCTTT.